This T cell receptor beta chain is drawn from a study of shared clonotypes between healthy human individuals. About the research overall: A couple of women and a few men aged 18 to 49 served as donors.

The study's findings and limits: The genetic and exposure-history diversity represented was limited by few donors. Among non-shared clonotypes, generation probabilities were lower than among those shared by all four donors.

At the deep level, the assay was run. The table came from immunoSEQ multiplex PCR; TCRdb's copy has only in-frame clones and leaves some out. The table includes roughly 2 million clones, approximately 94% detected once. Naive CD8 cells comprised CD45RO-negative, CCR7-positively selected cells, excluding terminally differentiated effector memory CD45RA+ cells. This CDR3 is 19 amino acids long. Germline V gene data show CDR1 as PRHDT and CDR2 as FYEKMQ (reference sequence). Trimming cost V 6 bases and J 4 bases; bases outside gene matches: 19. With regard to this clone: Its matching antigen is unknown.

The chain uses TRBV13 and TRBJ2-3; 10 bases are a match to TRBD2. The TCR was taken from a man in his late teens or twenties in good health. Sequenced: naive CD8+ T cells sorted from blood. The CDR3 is CASSHSLERAGGISDTQYF. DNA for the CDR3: TGTGCCAGCAGTCATAGCTTAGAAAGAGCGGGGGGGATATCAGATACGCAGTATTTT.